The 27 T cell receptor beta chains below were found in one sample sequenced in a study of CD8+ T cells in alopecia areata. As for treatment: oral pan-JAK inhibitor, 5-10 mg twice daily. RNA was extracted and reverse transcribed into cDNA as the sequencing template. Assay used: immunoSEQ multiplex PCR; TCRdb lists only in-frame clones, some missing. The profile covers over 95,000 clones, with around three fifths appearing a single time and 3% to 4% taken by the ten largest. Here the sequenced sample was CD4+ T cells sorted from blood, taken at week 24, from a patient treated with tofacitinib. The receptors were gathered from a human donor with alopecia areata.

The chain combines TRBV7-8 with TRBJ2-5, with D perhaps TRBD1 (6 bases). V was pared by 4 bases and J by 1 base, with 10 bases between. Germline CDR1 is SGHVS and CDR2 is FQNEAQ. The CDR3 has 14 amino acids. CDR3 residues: CASSSNRVQETQYF. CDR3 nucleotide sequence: TGTGCCAGCAGCTCCAACAGGGTCCAAGAGACCCAGTACTTC.

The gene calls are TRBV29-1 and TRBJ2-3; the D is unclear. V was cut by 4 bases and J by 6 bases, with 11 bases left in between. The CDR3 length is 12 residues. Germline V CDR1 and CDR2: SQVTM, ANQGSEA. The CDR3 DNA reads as TGCAGCGTTGTTCGATCCTCGGATACGCAGTATTTT. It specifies CSVVRSSDTQYF.

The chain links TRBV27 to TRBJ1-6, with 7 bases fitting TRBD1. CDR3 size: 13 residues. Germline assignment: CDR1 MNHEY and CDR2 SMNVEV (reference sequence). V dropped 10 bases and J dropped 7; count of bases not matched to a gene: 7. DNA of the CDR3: TGTGCCATCTCGACAGGGCGAAATTCACCCCTCCACTTT. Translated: CAISTGRNSPLHF.

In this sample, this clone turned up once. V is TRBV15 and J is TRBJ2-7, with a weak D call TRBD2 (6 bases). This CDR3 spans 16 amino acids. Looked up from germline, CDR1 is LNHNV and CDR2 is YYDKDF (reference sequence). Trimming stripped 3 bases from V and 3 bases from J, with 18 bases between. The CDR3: CATSRRTTGANYEQYF. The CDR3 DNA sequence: TGTGCCACCAGCAGGCGGACAACGGGAGCTAACTACGAGCAGTACTTC. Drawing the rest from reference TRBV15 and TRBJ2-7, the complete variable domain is DAMVIQNPRYQVTQFGKPVTLSCSQTLNHNVMYWYQQKSSQAPKLLFHYYDKDFNNEADTPDNFQSRRPNTSFCFLDIRSPGLGDTAMYLCATSRRTTGANYEQYFGPGTRLTVT.

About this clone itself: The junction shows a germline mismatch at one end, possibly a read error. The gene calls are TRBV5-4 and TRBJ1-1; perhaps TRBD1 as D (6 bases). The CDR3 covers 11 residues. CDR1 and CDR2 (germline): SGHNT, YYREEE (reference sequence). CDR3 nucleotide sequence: TGTGCCAGCACTTATCGTCCGCGGGGGGCTTTT. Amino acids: CASTYRPRGAF.

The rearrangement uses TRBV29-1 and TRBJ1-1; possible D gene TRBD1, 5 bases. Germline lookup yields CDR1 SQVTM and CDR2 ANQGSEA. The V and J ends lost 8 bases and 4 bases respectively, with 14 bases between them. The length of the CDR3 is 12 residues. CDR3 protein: CSFRRDGTEAFF. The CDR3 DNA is TGCAGCTTTCGCCGGGACGGCACTGAAGCTTTCTTT.

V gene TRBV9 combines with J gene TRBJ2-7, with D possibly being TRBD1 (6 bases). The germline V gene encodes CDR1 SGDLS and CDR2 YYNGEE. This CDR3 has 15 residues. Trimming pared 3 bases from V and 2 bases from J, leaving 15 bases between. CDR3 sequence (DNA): TGTGCCAGCAGCGGAGCCGGGACACCCGCCTACGAGCAGTACTTC. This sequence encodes CASSGAGTPAYEQYF.

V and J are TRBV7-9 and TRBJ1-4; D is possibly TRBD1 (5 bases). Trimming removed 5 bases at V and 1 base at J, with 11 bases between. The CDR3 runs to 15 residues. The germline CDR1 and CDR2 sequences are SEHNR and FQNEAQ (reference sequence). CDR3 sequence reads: CASSPPGGTNEKLFF. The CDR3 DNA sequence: TGTGCCAGCAGCCCTCCGGGGGGAACTAATGAAAAACTGTTTTTT.

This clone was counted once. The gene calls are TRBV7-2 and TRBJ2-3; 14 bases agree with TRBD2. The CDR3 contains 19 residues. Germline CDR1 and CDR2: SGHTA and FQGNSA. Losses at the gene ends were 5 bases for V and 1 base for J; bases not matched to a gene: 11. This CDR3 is CASSLSRGLAGGRTDTQYF. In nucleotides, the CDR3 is TGTGCCAGCAGCCTAAGCCGCGGACTAGCGGGGGGCCGCACAGATACGCAGTATTTT.

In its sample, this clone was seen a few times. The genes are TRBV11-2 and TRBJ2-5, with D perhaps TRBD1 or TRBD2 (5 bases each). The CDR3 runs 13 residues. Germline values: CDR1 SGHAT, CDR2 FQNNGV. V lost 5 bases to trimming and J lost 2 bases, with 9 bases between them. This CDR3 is CASSHGAQETQYF. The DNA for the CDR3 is TGTGCCAGCAGCCACGGGGCACAAGAGACCCAGTACTTC. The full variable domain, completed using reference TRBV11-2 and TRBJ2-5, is EAGVAQSPRYKIIEKRQSVAFWCNPISGHATLYWYQQILGQGPKLLIQFQNNGVVDDSQLPKDRFSAERLKGVDSTLKIQPAKLEDSAVYLCASSHGAQETQYFGPGTRLLVL.

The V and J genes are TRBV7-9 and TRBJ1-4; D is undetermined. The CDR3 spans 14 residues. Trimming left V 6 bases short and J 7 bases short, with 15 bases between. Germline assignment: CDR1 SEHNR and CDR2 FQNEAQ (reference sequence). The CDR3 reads CASRRETMSEKLFF. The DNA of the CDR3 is TGTGCCAGCAGACGAGAGACTATGAGTGAAAAACTGTTTTTT.

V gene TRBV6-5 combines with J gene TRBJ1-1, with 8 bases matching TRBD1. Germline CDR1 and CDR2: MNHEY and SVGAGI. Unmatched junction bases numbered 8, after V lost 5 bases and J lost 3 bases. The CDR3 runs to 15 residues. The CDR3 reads CASSPTGAGDTEAFF. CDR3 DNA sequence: TGTGCCAGCAGTCCGACAGGGGCGGGGGACACTGAAGCTTTCTTT.

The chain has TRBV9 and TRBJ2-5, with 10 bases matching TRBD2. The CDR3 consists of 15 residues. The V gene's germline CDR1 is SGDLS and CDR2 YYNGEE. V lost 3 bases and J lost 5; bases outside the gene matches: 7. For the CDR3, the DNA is TGTGCCAGCAGCGGTAGCGGGGGGCCTTGGGAGACCCAGTACTTC. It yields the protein CASSGSGGPWETQYF.

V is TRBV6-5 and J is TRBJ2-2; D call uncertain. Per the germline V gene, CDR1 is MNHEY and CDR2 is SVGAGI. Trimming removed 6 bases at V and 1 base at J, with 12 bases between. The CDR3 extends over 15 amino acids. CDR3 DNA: TGTGCCAGCAGACAAGACGGCTGGAACACCGGGGAGCTGTTTTTT. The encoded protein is CASRQDGWNTGELFF.

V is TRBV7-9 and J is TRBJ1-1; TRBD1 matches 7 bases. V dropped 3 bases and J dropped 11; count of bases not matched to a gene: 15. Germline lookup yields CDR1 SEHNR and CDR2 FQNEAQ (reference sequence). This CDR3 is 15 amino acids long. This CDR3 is CASSLGGQLTGRAFF. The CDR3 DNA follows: TGTGCCAGCAGCTTGGGGGGACAGCTTACGGGACGGGCTTTCTTT.

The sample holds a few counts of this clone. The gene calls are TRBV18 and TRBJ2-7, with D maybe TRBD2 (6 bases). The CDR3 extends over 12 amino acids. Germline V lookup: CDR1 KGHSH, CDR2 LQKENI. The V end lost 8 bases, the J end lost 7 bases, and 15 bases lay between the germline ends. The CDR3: CASATSRGEQYF. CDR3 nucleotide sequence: TGTGCCAGCGCGACGTCCCGGGGGGAGCAGTACTTC.

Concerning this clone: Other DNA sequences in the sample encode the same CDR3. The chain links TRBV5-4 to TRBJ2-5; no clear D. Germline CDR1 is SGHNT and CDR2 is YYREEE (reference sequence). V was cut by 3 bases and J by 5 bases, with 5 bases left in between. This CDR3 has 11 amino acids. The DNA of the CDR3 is TGTGCCAGCAGCTCCAGGGAGACCCAGTACTTC. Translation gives CASSSRETQYF. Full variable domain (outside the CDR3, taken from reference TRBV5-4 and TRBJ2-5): ETGVTQSPTHLIKTRGQQVTLRCSSQSGHNTVSWYQQALGQGPQFIFQYYREEENGRGNFPPRFSGLQFPNYSSELNVNALELDDSALYLCASSSRETQYFGPGTRLLVL.

This CDR3 reads CASRPGPSAGEQYF. In DNA form, the CDR3 reads TGTGCCAGCAGACCGGGACCCTCAGCGGGCGAGCAGTACTTC. The V call is TRBV7-9, the J call TRBJ2-7, with D tentatively TRBD2 (6 bases). The germline V gene encodes CDR1 SEHNR and CDR2 FQNEAQ (reference sequence). The CDR3 has 14 amino acids. Trimming took 6 bases from V and 6 from J, leaving 18 bases between them.

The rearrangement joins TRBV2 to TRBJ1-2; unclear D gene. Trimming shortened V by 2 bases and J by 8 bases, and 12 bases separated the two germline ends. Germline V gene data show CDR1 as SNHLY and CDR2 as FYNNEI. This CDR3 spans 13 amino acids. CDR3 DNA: TGTGCCAGCAGTGAAATGGGAACCGGGGGCTACACCTTC. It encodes CASSEMGTGGYTF.

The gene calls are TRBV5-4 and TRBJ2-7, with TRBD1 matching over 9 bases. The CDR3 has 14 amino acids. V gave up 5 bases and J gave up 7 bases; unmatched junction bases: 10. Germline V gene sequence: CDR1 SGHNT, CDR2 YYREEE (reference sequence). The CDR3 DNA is TGTGCCAGCAGGTACCGGGACAGGGTGGGAGAGCAGTACTTC. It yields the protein CASRYRDRVGEQYF. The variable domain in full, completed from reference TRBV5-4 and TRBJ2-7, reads ETGVTQSPTHLIKTRGQQVTLRCSSQSGHNTVSWYQQALGQGPQFIFQYYREEENGRGNFPPRFSGLQFPNYSSELNVNALELDDSALYLCASRYRDRVGEQYFGPGTRLTVT.

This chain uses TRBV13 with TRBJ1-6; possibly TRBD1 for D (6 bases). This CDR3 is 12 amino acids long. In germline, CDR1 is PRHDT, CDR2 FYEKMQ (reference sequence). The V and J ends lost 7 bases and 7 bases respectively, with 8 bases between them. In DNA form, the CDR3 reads TGTGCCAGCAATAGGGGGAATTCACCCCTCCACTTT. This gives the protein CASNRGNSPLHF.

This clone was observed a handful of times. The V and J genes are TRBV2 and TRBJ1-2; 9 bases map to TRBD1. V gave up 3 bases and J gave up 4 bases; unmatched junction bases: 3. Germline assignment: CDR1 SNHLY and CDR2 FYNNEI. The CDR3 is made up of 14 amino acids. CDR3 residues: CASSEDRGAYGYTF. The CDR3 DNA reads TGTGCCAGCAGTGAGGACAGGGGAGCCTATGGCTACACCTTC.

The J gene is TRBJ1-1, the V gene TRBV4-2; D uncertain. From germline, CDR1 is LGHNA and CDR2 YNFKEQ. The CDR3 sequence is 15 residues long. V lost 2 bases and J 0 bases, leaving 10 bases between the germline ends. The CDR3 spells CASSQTTTVNTEAFF. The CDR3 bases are TGTGCCAGCAGCCAAACCACGACGGTGAACACTGAAGCTTTCTTT.

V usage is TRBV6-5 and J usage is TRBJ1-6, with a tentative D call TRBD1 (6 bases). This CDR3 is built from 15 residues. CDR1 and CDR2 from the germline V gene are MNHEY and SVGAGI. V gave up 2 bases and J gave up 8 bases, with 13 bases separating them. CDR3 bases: TGTGCCAGCAGTTACGGAGGGGACACTTATTCACCCCTCCACTTT. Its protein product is CASSYGGDTYSPLHF.

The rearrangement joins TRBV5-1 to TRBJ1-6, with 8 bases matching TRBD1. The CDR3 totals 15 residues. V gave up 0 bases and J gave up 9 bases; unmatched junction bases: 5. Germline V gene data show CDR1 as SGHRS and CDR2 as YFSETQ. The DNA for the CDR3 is TGCGCCAGCAGCTTGGGGCAGGGGGCTGCTTCACCCCTCCACTTT. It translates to CASSLGQGAASPLHF.

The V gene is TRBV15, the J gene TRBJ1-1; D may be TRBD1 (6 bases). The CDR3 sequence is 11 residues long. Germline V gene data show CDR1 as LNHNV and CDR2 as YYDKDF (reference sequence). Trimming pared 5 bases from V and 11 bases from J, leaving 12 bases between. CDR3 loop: CATSQQGTAFF. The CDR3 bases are TGTGCCACCAGCCAACAGGGTACGGCTTTCTTT.

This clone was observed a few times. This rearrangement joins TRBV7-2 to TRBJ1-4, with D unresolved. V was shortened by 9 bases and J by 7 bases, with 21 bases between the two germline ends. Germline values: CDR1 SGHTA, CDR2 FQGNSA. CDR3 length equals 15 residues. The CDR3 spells CASTRLGPGGEKLFF. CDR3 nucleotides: TGTGCCAGTACTAGGCTTGGCCCGGGAGGTGAAAAACTGTTTTTT.